This T cell receptor beta chain was profiled in a study of patients and donors after allogeneic stem cell transplantation. TCRdb independently ran MiXCR on the RT-PCR reads; one entry per CDR3 protein. The sample includes 70,000 or so distinct CDR3 sequences, roughly 29% of them seen just once. The specimen was blood, either unsorted or a sorted T cell fraction (not recorded which). The TCR originated in a human donor who was either an allogeneic HSCT recipient or a stem cell or donor lymphocyte infusion donor (not recorded which). It is not recorded whose cells these are; they may come from a transplant donor.

The CDR3 loop is CASSPRGRPDTQYF. The CDR3 DNA sequence: TGTGCCAGCAGCCCCAGGGGGCGCCCAGATACGCAGTATTTT. This sequence joins TRBV12-3 or TRBV12-4 and TRBJ2-3, with 8 bases lining up with TRBD1. The CDR3 has 14 residues. V gave up 6 bases and J gave up 4 bases; unmatched junction bases: 6.